A single T cell receptor (beta chain) is shown here with its context. Its antigen is not known. Total RNA extracted from each sample amounted to at least 6 micrograms. A second about 6 to 12 cycle PCR used barcoded and J-beta primers. A 12-random-nucleotide template-switch adaptor tagged each cDNA molecule. Using its own MiXCR run on the 5' RACE reads, TCRdb lists one record per CDR3 protein. This table holds approximately 2,000,000 distinct CDR3 sequences, approximately 40% found once. The CDR3 is 13 amino acids. Germline V gene sequence: CDR1 SGHAT, CDR2 FQNNGV. The V and J ends lost 6 bases and 13 bases respectively, with 19 bases between them. This sample stems from a study of blood T cells in healthy people across ages. Study-wide results and limits: Because donor CMV status was unknown, expanded clonotype changes were possibly confounded. Higher diversity and more naive CD4+ cells were features of long-lived donors, compared to aged donors.

The sequenced material came from blood. The V call is TRBV11-2, the J call TRBJ2-4; D possibly corresponds to TRBD1 (6 bases). This sequence originates from a human donor in good health. DNA of the CDR3: TGTGCCAGCAGTTCTACAGGGTTGGGGGAGCAGTACTTC. Protein product: CASSSTGLGEQYF.